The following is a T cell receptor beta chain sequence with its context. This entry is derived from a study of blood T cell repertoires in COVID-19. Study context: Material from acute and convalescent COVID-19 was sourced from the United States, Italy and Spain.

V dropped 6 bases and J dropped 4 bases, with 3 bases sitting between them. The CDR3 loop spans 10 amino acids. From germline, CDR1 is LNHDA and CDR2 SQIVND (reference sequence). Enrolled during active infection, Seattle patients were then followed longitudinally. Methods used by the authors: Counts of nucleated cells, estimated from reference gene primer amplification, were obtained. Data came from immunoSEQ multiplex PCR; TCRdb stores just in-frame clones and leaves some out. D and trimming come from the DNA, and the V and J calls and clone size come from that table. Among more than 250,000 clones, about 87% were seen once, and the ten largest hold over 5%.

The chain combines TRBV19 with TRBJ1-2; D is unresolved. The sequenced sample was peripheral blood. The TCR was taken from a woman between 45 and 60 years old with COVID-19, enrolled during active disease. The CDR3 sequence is CASSSYGYTF. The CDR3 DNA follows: TGTGCCAGTAGCTCCTATGGCTACACCTTC.